The 8 T cell receptor beta chains below were found in one sample sequenced in a study of cytomegalovirus exposure and HLA in healthy donors. Researchers ran the PCR with 60 Vbeta and 13 Jbeta primers. Assay: immunoSEQ multiplex PCR; the TCRdb copy retains only in-frame clones and omits some. This table holds about 160,000 clones, about 88% found once. Sample: PBMCs. The origin of the receptors is a young woman in good health and CMV-seronegative.

The chain uses TRBV10-3 and TRBJ2-7; 7 nucleotides align to TRBD1. The length of the CDR3 is 17 residues. J lost 4 bases, V lost 4 bases, and 16 bases had no gene match. CDR1 and CDR2 from the germline V gene are ENHRY and SYGVKD. This CDR3 is CAISVSPTGNNLYEQYF. The CDR3 DNA reads TGTGCCATCAGTGTCAGCCCGACAGGGAACAACTTGTACGAGCAGTACTTC.

The V and J genes are TRBV7-9 and TRBJ1-1; maybe TRBD1 (5 bases). Germline V gene lookup returns CDR1 SEHNR and CDR2 FQNEAQ (reference sequence). The CDR3 is made up of 12 amino acids. Trimming pared 5 bases from V and 4 bases from J, leaving 8 bases between. The CDR3 region has the DNA TGTGCCAGCAGCCTCGACAGCACTGAAGCTTTCTTT. Amino acid sequence: CASSLDSTEAFF.

This chain connects TRBV27 to TRBJ2-3; 12 bases agree with TRBD2. The germline V gene has CDR1 MNHEY and CDR2 SMNVEV (reference sequence). The CDR3 sequence is 16 residues long. V trimming: 5 bases; J trimming: 3 bases; junction bases outside the gene matches: 6. The chain's CDR3 is CASSPRLAGETDTQYF. For the CDR3, the DNA is TGTGCCAGCAGTCCCCGACTAGCGGGGGAAACAGATACGCAGTATTTT.

The chain is built from TRBV2 and TRBJ1-5; the D gene is possibly TRBD1 (6 bases). The germline V and J ends were trimmed by 4 bases and 5 bases, with 21 bases remaining between them. CDR1 SNHLY and CDR2 FYNNEI come from the germline V gene. The CDR3 is made up of 17 amino acids. The CDR3, as DNA: TGTGCCAGCAGTGGAACATTGGTCGGACAGAACTATCAGCCCCAGCATTTT. The encoded protein is CASSGTLVGQNYQPQHF.

This chain connects TRBV5-4 to TRBJ2-3; the D gene is possibly TRBD1 (6 bases). The V end was cut by 5 bases, the J end by 2 bases, with 15 bases between. The germline V gene encodes CDR1 SGHNT and CDR2 YYREEE (reference sequence). The CDR3 length is 15 residues. The CDR3 protein is CASRTQGMHTDTQYF. The DNA of the CDR3 is TGTGCCAGCAGAACGCAGGGGATGCACACAGATACGCAGTATTTT.

The chain employs TRBV2 and TRBJ1-5; TRBD1 agrees at 8 bases. Germline lookup yields CDR1 SNHLY and CDR2 FYNNEI. The CDR3 is 15 amino acids. J was trimmed by 2 bases and V by 5 bases; bases with no gene match: 5. This chain's CDR3 is CASSSQGAGNQPQHF. The DNA for the CDR3 is TGTGCCAGCAGTTCGCAGGGGGCGGGCAATCAGCCCCAGCATTTT.

V and J are TRBV10-3 and TRBJ2-5, with TRBD1 identical over 7 bases. The CDR3 length is 15 residues. V was clipped by 8 bases and J by 0 bases; unmatched bases: 9. Germline V CDR1 and CDR2: ENHRY, SYGVKD. The CDR3 DNA reads TGTGCCATCGCCACCGGACAGGCCTACCAAGAGACCCAGTACTTC. Its translation: CAIATGQAYQETQYF.

J is TRBJ2-1 and V is TRBV5-6; D is perhaps TRBD1 (5 bases). Trimming left V 4 bases short and J 2 bases short, with 10 bases between. Germline V gene sequence: CDR1 SGHDT, CDR2 YYEEEE. This CDR3 comprises 14 residues. CDR3 amino acids: CASSRLGPYNEQFF. In DNA, the CDR3 is TGTGCCAGCAGCCGATTGGGGCCCTACAATGAGCAGTTCTTC.